This T cell receptor beta chain was sequenced in a study of cytomegalovirus exposure and HLA in healthy donors. General observations from the study: Cytomegalovirus association was assigned to about 150 TCR beta chains.

V dropped 4 bases and J dropped 4 bases, with 10 bases sitting between them. This CDR3 has 13 residues. Germline V gene lookup returns CDR1 MNHEY and CDR2 SVGAGI. The study ran its PCR with 60 Vbeta and 13 Jbeta primers. The repertoire was sequenced with immunoSEQ multiplex PCR; TCRdb's copy has only in-frame clones and lacks some. The sample holds approximately 53,000 clones, 55% to 85% seen once. Points on this clone: Its antigen is still unknown.

The receptor was derived from a woman between 45 and 60 years old in good health and CMV-seronegative. The chain carries TRBV6-5 and TRBJ1-1; D ambiguous. The sample comprised PBMCs. The CDR3, as DNA: TGTGCCAGCAGTTTGAGGGAGAGCACTGAAGCTTTCTTT. This gives the protein CASSLRESTEAFF.